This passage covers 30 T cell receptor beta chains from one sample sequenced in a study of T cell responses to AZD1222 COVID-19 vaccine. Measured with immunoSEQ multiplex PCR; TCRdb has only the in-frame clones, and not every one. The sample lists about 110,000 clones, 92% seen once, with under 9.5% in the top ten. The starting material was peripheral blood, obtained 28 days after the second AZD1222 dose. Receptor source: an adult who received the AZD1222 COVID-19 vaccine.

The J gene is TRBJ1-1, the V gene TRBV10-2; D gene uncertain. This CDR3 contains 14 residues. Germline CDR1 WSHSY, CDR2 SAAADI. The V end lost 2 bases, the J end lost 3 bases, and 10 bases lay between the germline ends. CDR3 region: CASSEQVDDTEAFF. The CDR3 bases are TGCGCCAGCAGTGAGCAAGTGGATGACACTGAAGCTTTCTTT.

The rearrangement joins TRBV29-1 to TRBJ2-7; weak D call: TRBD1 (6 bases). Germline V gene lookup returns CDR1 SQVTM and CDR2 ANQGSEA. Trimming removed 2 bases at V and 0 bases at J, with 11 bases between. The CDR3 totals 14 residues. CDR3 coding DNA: TGCAGCGTTGAAATTGGACAGATCTCCTACGAGCAGTACTTC. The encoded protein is CSVEIGQISYEQYF.

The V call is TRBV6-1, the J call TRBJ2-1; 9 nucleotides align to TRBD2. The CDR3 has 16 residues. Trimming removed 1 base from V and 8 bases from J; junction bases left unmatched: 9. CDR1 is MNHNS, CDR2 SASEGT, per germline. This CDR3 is CASSEGGGGAVDEQFF. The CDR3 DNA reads TGTGCCAGCAGTGAAGGTGGCGGGGGGGCAGTCGATGAGCAGTTCTTC.

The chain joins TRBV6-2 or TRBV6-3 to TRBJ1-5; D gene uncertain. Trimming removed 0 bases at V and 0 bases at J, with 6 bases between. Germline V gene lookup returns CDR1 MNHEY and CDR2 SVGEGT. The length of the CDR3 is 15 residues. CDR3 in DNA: TGTGCCAGCAGTTACTCGGGGTATAGCAATCAGCCCCAGCATTTT. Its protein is CASSYSGYSNQPQHF.

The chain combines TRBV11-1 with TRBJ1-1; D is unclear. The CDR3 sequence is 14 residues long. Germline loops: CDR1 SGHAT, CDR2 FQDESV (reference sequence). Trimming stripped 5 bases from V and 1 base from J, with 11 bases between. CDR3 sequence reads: CASSPARPNTEAFF. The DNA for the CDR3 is TGTGCCAGCAGCCCAGCTAGGCCGAACACTGAAGCTTTCTTT.

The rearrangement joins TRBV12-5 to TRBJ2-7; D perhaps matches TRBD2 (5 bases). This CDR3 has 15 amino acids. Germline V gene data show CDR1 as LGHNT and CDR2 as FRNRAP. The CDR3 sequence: CAIWRVNLFSYEQYF. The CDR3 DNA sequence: TGTGCCATCTGGCGGGTCAACCTTTTCTCCTACGAGCAGTACTTC.

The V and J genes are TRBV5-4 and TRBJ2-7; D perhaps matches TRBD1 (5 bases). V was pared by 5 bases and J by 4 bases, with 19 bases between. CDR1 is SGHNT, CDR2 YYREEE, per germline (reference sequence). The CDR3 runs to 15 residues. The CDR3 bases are TGTGCCAGCAGTGACGTGGCAGGGCAGGATTACGAGCAGTACTTC. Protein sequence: CASSDVAGQDYEQYF.

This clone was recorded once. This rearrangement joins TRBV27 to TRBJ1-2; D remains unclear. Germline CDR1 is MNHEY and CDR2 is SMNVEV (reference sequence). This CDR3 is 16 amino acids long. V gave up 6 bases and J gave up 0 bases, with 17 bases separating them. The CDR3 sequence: CASSRVSGSSNYGYTF. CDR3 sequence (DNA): TGTGCCAGCAGCCGTGTCTCCGGGTCCTCTAACTATGGCTACACCTTC.

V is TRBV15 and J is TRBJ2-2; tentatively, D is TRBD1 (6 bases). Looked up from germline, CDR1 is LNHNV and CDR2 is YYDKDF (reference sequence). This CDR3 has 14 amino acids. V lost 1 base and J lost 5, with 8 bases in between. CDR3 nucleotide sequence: TGTGCCACCAGCAGAGTTCAGGGGACCGGGGAGCTGTTTTTT. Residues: CATSRVQGTGELFF.

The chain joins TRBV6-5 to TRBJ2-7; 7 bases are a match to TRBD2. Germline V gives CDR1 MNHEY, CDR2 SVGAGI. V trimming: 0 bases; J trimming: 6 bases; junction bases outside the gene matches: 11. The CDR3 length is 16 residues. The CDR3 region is CASSYSAGEGNPEQYF. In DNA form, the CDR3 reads TGTGCCAGCAGTTACTCCGCGGGAGAAGGTAATCCCGAGCAGTACTTC.

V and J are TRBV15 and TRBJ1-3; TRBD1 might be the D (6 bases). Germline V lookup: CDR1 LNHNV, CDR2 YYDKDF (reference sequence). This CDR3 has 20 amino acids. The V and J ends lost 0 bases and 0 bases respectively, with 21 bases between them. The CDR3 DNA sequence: TGTGCCACCAGCAGAGATAACATACAGGGTGGAGTGGGCTCTGGAAACACCATATATTTT. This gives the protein CATSRDNIQGGVGSGNTIYF.

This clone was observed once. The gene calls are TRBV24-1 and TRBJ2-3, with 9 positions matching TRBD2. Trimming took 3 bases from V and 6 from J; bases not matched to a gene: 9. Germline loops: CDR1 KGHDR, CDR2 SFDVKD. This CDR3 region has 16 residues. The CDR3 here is CATSDNFGLASDTQYF. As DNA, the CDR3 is TGTGCCACCAGTGATAACTTCGGACTAGCGTCGGATACGCAGTATTTT.

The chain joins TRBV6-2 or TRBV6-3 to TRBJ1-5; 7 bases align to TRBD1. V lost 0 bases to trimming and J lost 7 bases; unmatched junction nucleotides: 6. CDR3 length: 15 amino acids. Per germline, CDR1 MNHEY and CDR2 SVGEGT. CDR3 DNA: TGTGCCAGCAGTTACTCGATCAGGGGGGGACAGCCCCAGCATTTT. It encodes CASSYSIRGGQPQHF.

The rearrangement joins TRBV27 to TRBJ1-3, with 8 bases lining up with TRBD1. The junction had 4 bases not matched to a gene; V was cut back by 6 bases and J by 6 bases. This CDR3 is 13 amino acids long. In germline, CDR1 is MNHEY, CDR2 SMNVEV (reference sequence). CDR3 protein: CASRDRGVNTIYF. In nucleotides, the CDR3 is TGTGCCAGCAGAGACAGGGGAGTAAACACCATATATTTT.

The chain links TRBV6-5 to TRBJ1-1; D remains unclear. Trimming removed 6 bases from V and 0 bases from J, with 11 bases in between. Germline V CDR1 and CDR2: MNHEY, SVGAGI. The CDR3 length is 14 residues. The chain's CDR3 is CASSRPEMNTEAFF. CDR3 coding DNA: TGTGCCAGCAGCCGGCCCGAGATGAACACTGAAGCTTTCTTT.

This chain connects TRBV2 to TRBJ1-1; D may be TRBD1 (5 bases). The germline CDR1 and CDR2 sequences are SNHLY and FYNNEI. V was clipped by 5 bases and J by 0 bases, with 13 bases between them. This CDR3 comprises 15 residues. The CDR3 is CASSYDSLLNTEAFF. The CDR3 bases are TGTGCCAGCAGTTACGACAGCTTGTTGAACACTGAAGCTTTCTTT.

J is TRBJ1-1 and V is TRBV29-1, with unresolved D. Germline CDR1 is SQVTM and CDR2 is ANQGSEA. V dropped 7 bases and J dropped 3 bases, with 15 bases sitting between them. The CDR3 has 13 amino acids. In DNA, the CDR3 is TGCAGCGCCCGCGAGGGAGGCGACACTGAAGCTTTCTTT. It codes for CSAREGGDTEAFF.

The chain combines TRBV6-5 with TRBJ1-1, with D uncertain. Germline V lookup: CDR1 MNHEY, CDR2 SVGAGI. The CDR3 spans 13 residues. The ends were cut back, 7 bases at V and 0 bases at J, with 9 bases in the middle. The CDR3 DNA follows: TGTGCCAGCACTGGAACGGTGAACACTGAAGCTTTCTTT. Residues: CASTGTVNTEAFF.

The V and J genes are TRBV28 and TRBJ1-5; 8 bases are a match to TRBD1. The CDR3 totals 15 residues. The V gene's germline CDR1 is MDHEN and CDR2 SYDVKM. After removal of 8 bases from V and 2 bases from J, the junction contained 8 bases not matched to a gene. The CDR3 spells CASGPTGVGNQPQHF. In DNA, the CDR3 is TGTGCCAGCGGCCCGACAGGGGTGGGCAATCAGCCCCAGCATTTT.

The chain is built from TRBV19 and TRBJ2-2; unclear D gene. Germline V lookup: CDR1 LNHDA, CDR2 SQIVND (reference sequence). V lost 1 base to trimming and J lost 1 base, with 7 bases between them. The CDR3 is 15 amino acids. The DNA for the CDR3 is TGTGCCAGTAGTATAGGGGCCGTGAACACCGGGGAGCTGTTTTTT. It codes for CASSIGAVNTGELFF.

CDR3 sequence reads: CASSSSGSGYNEQFF. For the CDR3, the DNA is TGCGCCAGCAGCTCAAGCGGGAGCGGCTACAATGAGCAGTTCTTC. The chain has TRBV5-1 and TRBJ2-1; 8 nucleotides align to TRBD2. J gave up 3 bases and V 3 bases, and 5 bases lay outside the gene matches. Germline loops: CDR1 SGHRS, CDR2 YFSETQ. The CDR3 contains 15 residues.

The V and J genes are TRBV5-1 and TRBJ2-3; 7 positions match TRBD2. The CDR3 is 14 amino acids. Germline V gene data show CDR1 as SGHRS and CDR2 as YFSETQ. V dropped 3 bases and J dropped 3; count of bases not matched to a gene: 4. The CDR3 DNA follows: TGCGCCAGCAGCTCTGCGGGAGTAACAGATACGCAGTATTTT. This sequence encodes CASSSAGVTDTQYF.

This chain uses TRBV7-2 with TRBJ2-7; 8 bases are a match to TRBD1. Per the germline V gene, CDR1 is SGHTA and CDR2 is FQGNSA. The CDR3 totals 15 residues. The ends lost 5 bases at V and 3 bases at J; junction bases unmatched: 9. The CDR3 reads CASSPDRAQVYEQYF. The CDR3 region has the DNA TGTGCCAGCAGCCCGGACAGGGCTCAAGTCTACGAGCAGTACTTC.

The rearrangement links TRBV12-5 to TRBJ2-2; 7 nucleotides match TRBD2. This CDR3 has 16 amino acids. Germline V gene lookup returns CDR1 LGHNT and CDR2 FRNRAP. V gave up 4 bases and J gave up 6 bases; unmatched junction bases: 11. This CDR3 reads CASGSPSGHTSGELFF. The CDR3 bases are TGTGCTAGTGGTTCCCCTAGCGGCCATACTTCCGGGGAGCTGTTTTTT.

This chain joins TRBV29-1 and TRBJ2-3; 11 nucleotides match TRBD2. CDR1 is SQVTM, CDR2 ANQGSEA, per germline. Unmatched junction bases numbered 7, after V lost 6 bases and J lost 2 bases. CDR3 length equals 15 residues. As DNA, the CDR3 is TGCAGCGTCGCTGTAGCGGGGGGGATCACAGATACGCAGTATTTT. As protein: CSVAVAGGITDTQYF.

The CDR3 sequence is CATSLSGGTNEKLFF. The CDR3, as DNA: TGTGCCACCAGCCTGAGTGGTGGTACTAATGAAAAACTGTTTTTT. This chain connects TRBV15 to TRBJ1-4, with unresolved D. V lost 5 bases to trimming and J lost 2 bases, with 12 bases between them. This CDR3 has 15 amino acids. Germline values: CDR1 LNHNV, CDR2 YYDKDF (reference sequence).

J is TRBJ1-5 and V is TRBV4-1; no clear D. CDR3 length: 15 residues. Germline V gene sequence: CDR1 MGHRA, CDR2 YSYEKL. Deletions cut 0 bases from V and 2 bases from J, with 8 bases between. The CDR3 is CASSQEGSRNQPQHF. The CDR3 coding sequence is TGCGCCAGCAGCCAAGAAGGGTCTCGCAATCAGCCCCAGCATTTT.

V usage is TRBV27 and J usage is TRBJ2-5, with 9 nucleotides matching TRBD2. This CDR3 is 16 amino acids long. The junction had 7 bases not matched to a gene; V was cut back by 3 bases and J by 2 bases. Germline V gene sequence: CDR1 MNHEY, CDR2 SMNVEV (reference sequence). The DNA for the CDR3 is TGTGCCAGCAGTTTGGGTAGCGGGGGACTGCAAGAGACCCAGTACTTC. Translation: CASSLGSGGLQETQYF.

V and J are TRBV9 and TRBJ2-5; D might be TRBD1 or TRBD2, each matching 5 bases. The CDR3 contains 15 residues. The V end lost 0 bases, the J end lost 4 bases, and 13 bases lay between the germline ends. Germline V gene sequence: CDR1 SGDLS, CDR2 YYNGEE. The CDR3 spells CASSVGPGPAETQYF. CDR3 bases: TGTGCCAGCAGCGTAGGCCCGGGGCCGGCAGAGACCCAGTACTTC. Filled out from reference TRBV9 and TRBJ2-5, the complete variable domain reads DSGVTQTPKHLITATGQRVTLRCSPRSGDLSVYWYQQSLDQGLQFLIQYYNGEERAKGNILERFSAQQFPDLHSELNLSSLELGDSALYFCASSVGPGPAETQYFGPGTRLLVL.

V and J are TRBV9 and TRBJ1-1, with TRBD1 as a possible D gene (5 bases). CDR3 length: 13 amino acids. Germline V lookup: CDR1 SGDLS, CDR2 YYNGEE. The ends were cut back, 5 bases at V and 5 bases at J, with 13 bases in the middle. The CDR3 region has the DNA TGTGCCAGCAGTCCCGACAGAACAACTGAAGCTTTCTTT. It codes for CASSPDRTTEAFF.